The next 14 T cell receptor beta chains were all read from a single sample in a study of blood T cell repertoires in COVID-19. Profiled with immunoSEQ multiplex PCR; TCRdb holds only in-frame clones, not every one. The table has around 120,000 clones, around 85% seen once. What was sequenced was peripheral blood. These receptors were obtained from a man between 65 and 85 years old who had recovered from COVID-19.

The chain employs TRBV27 and TRBJ2-7, with a possible D match to TRBD2 (5 bases). From germline, CDR1 is MNHEY and CDR2 SMNVEV (reference sequence). The CDR3 sequence is 16 residues long. Trimming shortened V by 9 bases and J by 2 bases, and 23 bases separated the two germline ends. The CDR3 DNA is TGTGCCAGTCGCCATGGAGCGGCCGGAGCAGCCTACGAGCAGTACTTC. Its translation: CASRHGAAGAAYEQYF.

This sequence joins TRBV5-5 and TRBJ1-6; D possibly corresponds to TRBD1 (5 bases). With 4 bases removed from V and 0 bases from J, the gap between germline ends came to 17 bases. Germline CDR1 is SGHKS and CDR2 is YYEKEE (reference sequence). The CDR3 is 18 amino acids. CDR3 in amino acids: CASSHRRQGSSYNSPLHF. DNA for the CDR3: TGTGCCAGCAGCCACCGTAGGCAGGGAAGCTCCTATAATTCACCCCTCCACTTT.

The chain recombines TRBV9 with TRBJ1-3; 9 bases map to TRBD1. This CDR3 region has 16 residues. J gave up 3 bases and V 0 bases, and 4 bases lay outside the gene matches. CDR1 and CDR2 (germline): SGDLS, YYNGEE. The CDR3 nucleotides are TGTGCCAGCAGCGTAGGGGGACAGGGATTTGGAAACACCATATATTTT. Protein sequence: CASSVGGQGFGNTIYF.

V and J are TRBV7-2 and TRBJ2-7, with D possibly TRBD1 on 5 matching bases. V lost 1 base and J lost 3, with 10 bases in between. The germline gives CDR1 SGHTA, CDR2 FQGNSA. This CDR3 is built from 14 residues. The CDR3 sequence is CASSLGRRVYEQYF. The CDR3 coding sequence is TGTGCCAGCAGCTTAGGGCGCAGGGTCTACGAGCAGTACTTC. Full variable domain (missing parts from reference TRBV7-2 and TRBJ2-7): GAGVSQSPSNKVTEKGKDVELRCDPISGHTALYWYRQSLGQGLEFLIYFQGNSAPDKSGLPSDRFSAERTGGSVSTLTIQRTQQEDSAVYLCASSLGRRVYEQYFGPGTRLTVT.

The chain carries TRBV7-2 and TRBJ2-1; 10 bases fit TRBD2. Germline loops: CDR1 SGHTA, CDR2 FQGNSA. Trimming took 10 bases from V and 7 from J; bases not matched to a gene: 10. There are 14 residues in the CDR3. CDR3 in amino acids: CAISSGGSGNEQFF. DNA of the CDR3: TGTGCCATTTCTAGCGGGGGCTCGGGGAATGAGCAGTTCTTC.

This chain uses TRBV14 with TRBJ2-7; a possible D gene is TRBD2 (5 bases). CDR1 is SGHDN and CDR2 is FVKESK in the germline V gene. V was shortened by 6 bases and J by 8 bases, with 14 bases between the two germline ends. CDR3 size: 12 residues. CDR3 amino acids: CASRHNPGKQYF. The CDR3 DNA reads TGTGCCAGCAGACATAATCCCGGGAAGCAGTACTTC.

This chain uses TRBV6-5 with TRBJ1-5, with D uncertain. The CDR3 consists of 13 residues. Germline loops: CDR1 MNHEY, CDR2 SVGAGI. Trimming took off 5 bases at V and 7 bases at J, with 12 bases between the two ends. The CDR3 loop is CASSTRGEQPQHF. CDR3 nucleotide sequence: TGTGCCAGCAGTACACGGGGAGAACAGCCCCAGCATTTT.

The chain uses TRBV3-1 (or the pseudogene TRBV3-2) and TRBJ2-7, with 8 nucleotides matching TRBD1. V lost 4 bases to trimming and J lost 4 bases; unmatched junction nucleotides: 6. The CDR3 has 14 residues. Germline values: CDR1 LGHDT, CDR2 YNNKEL (reference sequence). CDR3 DNA sequence: TGTGCCAGCAGCCGGTCAGACAGGGGATACGAGCAGTACTTC. Its protein is CASSRSDRGYEQYF.

The rearrangement joins TRBV7-3 to TRBJ2-2; 11 bases agree with TRBD2. J gave up 5 bases and V 5 bases, and 4 bases lay outside the gene matches. CDR1 SGHTA and CDR2 FQGTGA come from the germline V gene. The CDR3 length is 15 residues. This CDR3 reads CASSPRLAGTGELFF. CDR3 nucleotides: TGTGCCAGCAGCCCACGACTAGCGGGAACCGGGGAGCTGTTTTTT. Variable domain in full (rest from reference TRBV7-3 and TRBJ2-2): GAGVSQTPSNKVTEKGKYVELRCDPISGHTALYWYRQSLGQGPEFLIYFQGTGAADDSGLPNDRFFAVRPEGSVSTLKIQRTERGDSAVYLCASSPRLAGTGELFFGEGSRLTVL.

This clone showed up just once. The chain is built from TRBV19 and TRBJ2-1, with 9 bases that match TRBD2. The CDR3 sequence is 19 residues long. The J segment lost 0 bases and the V segment lost 5 bases, leaving 14 bases of the junction unmatched. From germline, CDR1 is LNHDA and CDR2 SQIVND (reference sequence). The CDR3, as DNA: TGTGCCAGTAGTCCCTCGACTAGCGGAGCACTGAGCTCCTACAATGAGCAGTTCTTC. It encodes CASSPSTSGALSSYNEQFF.

This clone was detected a few times. The genes are TRBV5-4 and TRBJ2-1; 10 nucleotides match TRBD2. CDR3 length: 16 amino acids. With 4 bases clipped from V and 7 bases from J, the junction kept 11 bases outside the gene matches. Germline CDR1 is SGHNT and CDR2 is YYREEE (reference sequence). CDR3 sequence (DNA): TGTGCCAGCAGCCCCGGAGGAGCGGGAGGGGGAAATGAGCAGTTCTTC. Encoded protein: CASSPGGAGGGNEQFF.

This chain connects TRBV27 to TRBJ2-5; 7 nucleotides line up with TRBD1. Germline V gene sequence: CDR1 MNHEY, CDR2 SMNVEV (reference sequence). Trimming removed 1 base from V and 5 bases from J; junction bases left unmatched: 13. This CDR3 contains 17 residues. The DNA for the CDR3 is TGTGCCAGCAGTTTATTCGGATTACGAGGGGGCCCGGAGACCCAGTACTTC. As protein: CASSLFGLRGGPETQYF.

J is TRBJ2-1 and V is TRBV29-1; tentatively, D is TRBD1 (6 bases). The length of the CDR3 is 11 residues. In germline, CDR1 is SQVTM, CDR2 ANQGSEA. V lost 3 bases and J lost 8, with 8 bases in between. CDR3 loop: CSVDGGYEQFF. The DNA for the CDR3 is TGCAGCGTTGATGGGGGCTATGAGCAGTTCTTC.

V and J are TRBV5-1 and TRBJ2-1, with 12 bases fitting TRBD2. Trimming at V came to 4 bases and at J to 9 bases, leaving 11 bases not matched to a gene. The V gene's germline CDR1 is SGHRS and CDR2 YFSETQ. The CDR3 has 16 residues. The CDR3 loop reads CASSNGRLAGAGEQFF. CDR3 DNA: TGCGCCAGCAGCAACGGCAGACTAGCGGGAGCCGGTGAGCAGTTCTTC.